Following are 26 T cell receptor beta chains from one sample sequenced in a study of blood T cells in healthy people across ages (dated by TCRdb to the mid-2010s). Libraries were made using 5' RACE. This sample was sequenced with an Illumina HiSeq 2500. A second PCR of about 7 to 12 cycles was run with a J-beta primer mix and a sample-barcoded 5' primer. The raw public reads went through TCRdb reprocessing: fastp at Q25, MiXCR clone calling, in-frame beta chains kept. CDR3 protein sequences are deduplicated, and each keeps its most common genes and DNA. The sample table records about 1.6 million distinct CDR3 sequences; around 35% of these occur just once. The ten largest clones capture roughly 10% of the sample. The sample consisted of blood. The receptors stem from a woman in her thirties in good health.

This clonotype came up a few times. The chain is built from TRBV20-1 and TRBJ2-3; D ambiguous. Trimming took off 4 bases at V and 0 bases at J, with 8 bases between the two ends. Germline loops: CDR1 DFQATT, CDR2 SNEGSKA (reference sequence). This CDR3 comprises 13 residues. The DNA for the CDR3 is TGCAGTGCTACCGCCACTAGCACAGATACGCAGTATTTT. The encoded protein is CSATATSTDTQYF.

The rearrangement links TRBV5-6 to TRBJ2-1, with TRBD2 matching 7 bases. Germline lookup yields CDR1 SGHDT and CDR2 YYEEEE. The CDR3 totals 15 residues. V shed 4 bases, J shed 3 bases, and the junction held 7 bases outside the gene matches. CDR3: CASSVAGPIYNEQFF. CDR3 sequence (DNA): TGTGCCAGCAGCGTAGCGGGTCCGATCTACAATGAGCAGTTCTTC. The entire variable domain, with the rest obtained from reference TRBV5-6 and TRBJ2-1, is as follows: DAGVTQSPTHLIKTRGQQVTLRCSPKSGHDTVSWYQQALGQGPQFIFQYYEEEERQRGNFPDRFSGHQFPNYSSELNVNALLLGDSALYLCASSVAGPIYNEQFFGPGTRLTVL.

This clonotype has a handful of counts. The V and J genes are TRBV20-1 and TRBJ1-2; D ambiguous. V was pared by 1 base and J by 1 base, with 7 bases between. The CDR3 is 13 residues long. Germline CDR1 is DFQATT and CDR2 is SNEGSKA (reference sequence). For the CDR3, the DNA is TGCAGTGCTAGAGCCCAGTTTAACTATGGCTACACCTTC. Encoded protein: CSARAQFNYGYTF.

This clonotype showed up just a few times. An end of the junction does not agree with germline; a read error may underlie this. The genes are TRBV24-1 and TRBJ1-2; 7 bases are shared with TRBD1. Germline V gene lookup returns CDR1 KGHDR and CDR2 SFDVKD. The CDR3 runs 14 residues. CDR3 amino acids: CATSDSTGNYGHTF. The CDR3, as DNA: TGTGCCACCAGTGATTCGACAGGGAACTATGGCCACACCTTC.

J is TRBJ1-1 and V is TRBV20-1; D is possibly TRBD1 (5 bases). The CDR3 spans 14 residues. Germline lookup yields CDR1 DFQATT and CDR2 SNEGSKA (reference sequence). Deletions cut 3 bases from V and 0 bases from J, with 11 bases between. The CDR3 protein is CSASGGEMNTEAFF. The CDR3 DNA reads TGCAGTGCTAGTGGGGGGGAAATGAACACTGAAGCTTTCTTT.

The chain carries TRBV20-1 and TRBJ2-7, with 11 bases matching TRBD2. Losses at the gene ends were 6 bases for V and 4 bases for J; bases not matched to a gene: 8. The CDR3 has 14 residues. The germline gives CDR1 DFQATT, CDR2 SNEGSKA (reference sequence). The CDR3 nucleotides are TGCAGTGCAGCCCCTAGCGGGAGGAAGTACGAGCAGTACTTC. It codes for CSAAPSGRKYEQYF.

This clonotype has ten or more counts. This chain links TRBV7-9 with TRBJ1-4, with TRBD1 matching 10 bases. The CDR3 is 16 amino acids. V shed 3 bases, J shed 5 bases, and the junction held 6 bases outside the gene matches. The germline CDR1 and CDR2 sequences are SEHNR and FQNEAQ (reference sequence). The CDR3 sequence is CASSLNPGQGNEKLFF. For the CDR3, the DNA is TGTGCCAGCAGCTTGAATCCGGGACAGGGGAATGAAAAACTGTTTTTT. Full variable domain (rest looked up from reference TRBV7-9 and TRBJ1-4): DTGVSQNPRHKITKRGQNVTFRCDPISEHNRLYWYRQTLGQGPEFLTYFQNEAQLEKSRLLSDRFSAERPKGSFSTLEIQRTEQGDSAMYLCASSLNPGQGNEKLFFGSGTQLSVL.

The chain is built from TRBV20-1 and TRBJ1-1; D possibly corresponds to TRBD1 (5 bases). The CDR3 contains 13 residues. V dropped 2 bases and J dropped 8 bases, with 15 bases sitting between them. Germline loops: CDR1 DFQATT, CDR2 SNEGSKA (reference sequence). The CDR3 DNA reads TGCAGTGCTAGACTACACTGGGGGGGAGAAGCTTTCTTT. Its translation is CSARLHWGGEAFF.

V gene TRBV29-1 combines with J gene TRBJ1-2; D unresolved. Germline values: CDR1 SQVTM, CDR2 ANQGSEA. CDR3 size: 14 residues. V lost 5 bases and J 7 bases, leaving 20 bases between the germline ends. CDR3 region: CSVYDAGSGIGYTF. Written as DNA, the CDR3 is TGCAGCGTTTATGATGCAGGCTCTGGCATTGGCTACACCTTC. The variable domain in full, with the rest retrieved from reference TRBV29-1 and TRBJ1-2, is SAVISQKPSRDICQRGTSLTIQCQVDSQVTMMFWYRQQPGQSLTLIATANQGSEATYESGFVIDKFPISRPNLTFSTLTVSNMSPEDSSIYLCSVYDAGSGIGYTFGSGTRLTVV.

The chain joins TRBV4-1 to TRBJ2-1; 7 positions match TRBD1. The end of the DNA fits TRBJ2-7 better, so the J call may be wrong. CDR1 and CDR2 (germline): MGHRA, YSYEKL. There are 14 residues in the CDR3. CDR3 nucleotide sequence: TGCGCCAGCAGCCAACAAGCCAGGGGGAATGAGCAGTACTTC. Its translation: CASSQQARGNEQYF.

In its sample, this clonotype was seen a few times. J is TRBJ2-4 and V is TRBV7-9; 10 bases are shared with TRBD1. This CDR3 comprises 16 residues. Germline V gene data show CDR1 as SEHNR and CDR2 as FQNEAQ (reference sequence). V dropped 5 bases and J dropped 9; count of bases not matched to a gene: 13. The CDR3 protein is CASSLPGTGASGIQYF. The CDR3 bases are TGTGCCAGCAGCCTACCCGGGACAGGGGCAAGTGGCATTCAGTACTTC.

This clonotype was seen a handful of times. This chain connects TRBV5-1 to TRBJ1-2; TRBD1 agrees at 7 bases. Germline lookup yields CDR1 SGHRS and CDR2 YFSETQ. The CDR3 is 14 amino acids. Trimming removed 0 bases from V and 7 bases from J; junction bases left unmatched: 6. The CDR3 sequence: CASSLGQGLFGYTF. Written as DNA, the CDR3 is TGCGCCAGCAGCTTGGGACAGGGCCTCTTTGGCTACACCTTC.

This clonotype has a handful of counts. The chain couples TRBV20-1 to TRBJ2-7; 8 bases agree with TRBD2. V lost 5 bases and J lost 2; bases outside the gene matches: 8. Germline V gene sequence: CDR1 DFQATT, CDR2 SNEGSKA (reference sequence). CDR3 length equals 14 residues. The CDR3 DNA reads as TGCAGTGCTGGGGGGGGTAGCGGGACCTACGAGCAGTACTTC. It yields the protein CSAGGGSGTYEQYF.

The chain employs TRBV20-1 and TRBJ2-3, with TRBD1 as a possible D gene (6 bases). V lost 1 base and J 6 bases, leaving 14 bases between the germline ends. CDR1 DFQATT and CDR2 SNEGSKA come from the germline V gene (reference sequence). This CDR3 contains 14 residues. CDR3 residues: CSARGTSQGDTQYF. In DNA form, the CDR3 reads TGCAGTGCTAGAGGGACATCGCAGGGGGATACGCAGTATTTT.

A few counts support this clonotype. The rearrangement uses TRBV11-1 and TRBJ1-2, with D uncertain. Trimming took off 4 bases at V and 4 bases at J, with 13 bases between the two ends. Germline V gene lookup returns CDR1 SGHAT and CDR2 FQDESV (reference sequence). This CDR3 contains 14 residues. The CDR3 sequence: CASSSPVGSYGYTF. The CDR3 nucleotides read TGTGCCAGCAGCTCGCCTGTCGGATCCTATGGCTACACCTTC. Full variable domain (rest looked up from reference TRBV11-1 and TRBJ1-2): EAEVAQSPRYKITEKSQAVAFWCDPISGHATLYWYRQILGQGPELLVQFQDESVVDDSQLPKDRFSAERLKGVDSTLKIQPAELGDSAMYLCASSSPVGSYGYTFGSGTRLTVV.

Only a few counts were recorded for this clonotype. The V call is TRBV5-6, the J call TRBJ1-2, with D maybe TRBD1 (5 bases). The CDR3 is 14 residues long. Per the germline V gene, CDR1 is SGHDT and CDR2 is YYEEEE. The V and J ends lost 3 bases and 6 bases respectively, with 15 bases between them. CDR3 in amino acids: CASSSVKGRDGYTF. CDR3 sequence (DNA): TGTGCCAGCAGCTCCGTGAAGGGACGGGATGGCTACACCTTC. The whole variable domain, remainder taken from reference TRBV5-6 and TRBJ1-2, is DAGVTQSPTHLIKTRGQQVTLRCSPKSGHDTVSWYQQALGQGPQFIFQYYEEEERQRGNFPDRFSGHQFPNYSSELNVNALLLGDSALYLCASSSVKGRDGYTFGSGTRLTVV.

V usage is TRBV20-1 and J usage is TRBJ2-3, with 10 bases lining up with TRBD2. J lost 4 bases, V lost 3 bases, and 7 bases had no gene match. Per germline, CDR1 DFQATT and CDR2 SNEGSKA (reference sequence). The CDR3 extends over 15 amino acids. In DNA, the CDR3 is TGCAGTGCTAGTAGCCCACTAGCGGGATCAGATACGCAGTATTTT. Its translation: CSASSPLAGSDTQYF.

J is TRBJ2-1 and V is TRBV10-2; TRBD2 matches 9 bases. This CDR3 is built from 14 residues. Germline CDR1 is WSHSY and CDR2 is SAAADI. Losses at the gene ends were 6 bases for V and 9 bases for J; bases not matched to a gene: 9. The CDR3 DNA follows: TGCGCCAGCAGGGGCGGGGGGGCAGTTGGTGAGCAGTTCTTC. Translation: CASRGGGAVGEQFF.

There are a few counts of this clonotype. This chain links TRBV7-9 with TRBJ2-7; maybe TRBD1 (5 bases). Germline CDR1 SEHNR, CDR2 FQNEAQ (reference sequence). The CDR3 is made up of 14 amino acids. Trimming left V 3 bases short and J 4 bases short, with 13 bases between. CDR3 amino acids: CASSFTGTIYEQYF. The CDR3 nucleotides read TGTGCCAGCAGCTTTACAGGAACTATTTACGAGCAGTACTTC.

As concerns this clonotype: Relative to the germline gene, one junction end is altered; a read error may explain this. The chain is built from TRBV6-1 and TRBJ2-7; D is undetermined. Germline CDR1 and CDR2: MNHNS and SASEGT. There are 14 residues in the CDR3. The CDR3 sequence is CTSSEGGPTYEQYF. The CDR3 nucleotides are TGTACCAGCAGTGAAGGTGGACCCACCTACGAGCAGTACTTC.

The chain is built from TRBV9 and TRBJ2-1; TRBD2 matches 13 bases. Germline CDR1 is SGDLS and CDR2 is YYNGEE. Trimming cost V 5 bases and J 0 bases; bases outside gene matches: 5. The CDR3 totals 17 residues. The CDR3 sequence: CASSGLAGDNSYNEQFF. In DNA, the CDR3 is TGTGCCAGCAGTGGACTAGCGGGGGATAACTCCTACAATGAGCAGTTCTTC.

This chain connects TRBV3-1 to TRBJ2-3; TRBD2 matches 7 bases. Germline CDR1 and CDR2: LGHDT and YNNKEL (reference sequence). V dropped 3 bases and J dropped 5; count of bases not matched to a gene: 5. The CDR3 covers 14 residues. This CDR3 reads CASSHSSGKDTQYF. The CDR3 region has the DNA TGTGCCAGCAGCCACTCAAGCGGGAAAGATACGCAGTATTTT.

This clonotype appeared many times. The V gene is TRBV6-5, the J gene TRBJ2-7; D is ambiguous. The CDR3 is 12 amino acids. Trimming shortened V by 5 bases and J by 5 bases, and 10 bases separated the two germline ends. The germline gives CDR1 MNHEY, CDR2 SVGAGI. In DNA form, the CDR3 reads TGTGCCAGCAGTACTGCACTGGACGAGCAGTACTTC. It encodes CASSTALDEQYF.

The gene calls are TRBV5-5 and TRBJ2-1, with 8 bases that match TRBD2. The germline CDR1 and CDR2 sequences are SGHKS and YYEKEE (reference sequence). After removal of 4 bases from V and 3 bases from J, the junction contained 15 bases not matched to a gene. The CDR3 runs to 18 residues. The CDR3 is CASSPTPSQLADYNEQFF. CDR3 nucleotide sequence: TGTGCCAGCAGCCCCACACCTTCCCAACTAGCGGACTACAATGAGCAGTTCTTC.

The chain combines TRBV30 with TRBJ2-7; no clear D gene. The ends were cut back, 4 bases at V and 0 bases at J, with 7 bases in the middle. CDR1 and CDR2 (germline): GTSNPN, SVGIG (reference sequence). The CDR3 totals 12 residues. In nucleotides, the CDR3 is TGTGCCTGGACTACTAACTCCTACGAGCAGTACTTC. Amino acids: CAWTTNSYEQYF.

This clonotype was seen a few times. CDR3 nucleotides: TGTGCCAGCAGCCAACTCAGGCCACCCCAGTACTTC. Its translation: CASSQLRPPQYF. The chain is built from TRBV3-1 and TRBJ2-5; D is unresolved. The ends were cut back, 2 bases at V and 9 bases at J, with 10 bases in the middle. The CDR3 has 12 amino acids. Germline values: CDR1 LGHDT, CDR2 YNNKEL (reference sequence).